This T cell receptor (beta chain) was recovered during a study of blood T cell repertoires in COVID-19. Study-wide background: Material from acute and convalescent COVID-19 was sourced from the United States, Italy and Spain. The cDNA or gDNA used as material had been derived from T cells, B-cell-depleted T cells, or PBMCs.

The CDR3 runs to 14 residues. Germline CDR1 and CDR2: SNHLY and FYNNEI. As processed by the authors: Nucleated cell number was recorded as an estimate derived from reference gene primer amplification. The protocol was immunoSEQ multiplex PCR, while the TCRdb copy is restricted to in-frame clones and leaves out a portion. V, J and clone size were drawn from that table, and D and trimming were deduced from the DNA. The sample has fewer than 200,000 clones, roughly 70% seen once. In regard to this clone: At one end the junction does not follow the germline gene, possibly because of a read error.

The sample was peripheral blood. The rearrangement uses TRBV2 and TRBJ2-5; 9 bases match TRBD2. The TCR comes from a woman of 80 years or more with acute or convalescent COVID-19. The CDR3 sequence is CASSKAGGGETQYF. Here the CDR3 DNA reads TGTGCCAGCAGTAAAGCGGGAGGAGGAGAGACCCAGTACTTC. The full variable domain, with the rest looked up from reference TRBV2 and TRBJ2-5, is EPEVTQTPSHQVTQMGQEVILRCVPISNHLYFYWYRQILGQKVEFLVSFYNNEISEKSEIFDDQFSVERPDGSNFTLKIRSTKLEDSAMYFCASSKAGGGETQYFGPGTRLLVL.